Each of the 11 T cell receptor beta chains below was sequenced from the same sample in a study of cytomegalovirus exposure and HLA in healthy donors. It was with 60 Vbeta and 13 Jbeta primers that the PCR ran. Clones were read by immunoSEQ multiplex PCR, and TCRdb kept only the in-frame ones, dropping some. In the table there are 100,000 to 150,000 clones, over 70% of which are singletons. Input material: PBMCs. The source of these receptors is a man aged 35-49 years in good health and CMV-seropositive.

The chain carries TRBV2 and TRBJ2-2, with TRBD1 identical over 7 bases. Germline V gene data show CDR1 as SNHLY and CDR2 as FYNNEI. V lost 5 bases and J lost 6; bases outside the gene matches: 9. The CDR3 contains 15 residues. CDR3 region: CASSLRGQGAGELFF. The CDR3 DNA reads as TGTGCCAGCAGTTTGCGCGGTCAGGGGGCCGGGGAGCTGTTTTTT.

In its sample, this clone was seen a few times. V and J are TRBV2 and TRBJ2-3; D is possibly TRBD2 (5 bases). V was pared by 8 bases and J by 0 bases, with 6 bases between. CDR1 and CDR2 (germline): SNHLY, FYNNEI. This CDR3 region has 12 residues. The CDR3 DNA reads as TGTGCCAGCGGCGGGAGCACAGATACGCAGTATTTT. Translation gives CASGGSTDTQYF.

V and J are TRBV6-5 and TRBJ2-7, with 7 bases that match TRBD1. Germline CDR1 is MNHEY and CDR2 is SVGAGI. V lost 4 bases, J lost 3 bases, and 9 bases stayed unmatched. The CDR3 runs 15 residues. DNA of the CDR3: TGTGCCAGCAGTTTGGAGACAGGGAAATACTACGAGCAGTACTTC. Protein sequence: CASSLETGKYYEQYF.

The gene calls are TRBV27 and TRBJ2-1, with 7 positions matching TRBD1. J was trimmed by 7 bases and V by 10 bases; bases with no gene match: 7. Germline lookup yields CDR1 MNHEY and CDR2 SMNVEV (reference sequence). There are 12 residues in the CDR3. CDR3 protein: CATGTAFNEQFF. In DNA form, the CDR3 reads TGTGCCACCGGGACAGCCTTTAATGAGCAGTTCTTC.

The CDR3 protein is CASSLTGSQGETQYF. CDR3 sequence (DNA): TGTGCCAGCAGCTTAACAGGCTCGCAGGGGGAGACCCAGTACTTC. The gene calls are TRBV7-2 and TRBJ2-5, with a tentative D call TRBD1 (6 bases). V shed 2 bases and J shed 5 bases, with 15 bases lying between them. There are 15 residues in the CDR3. Looked up from germline, CDR1 is SGHTA and CDR2 is FQGNSA.

This clone was picked up a small number of times. The CDR3 coding sequence is TGTGCCAGCAGTTTGGGGGGGCGATACTATGGCTACACCTTC. This encodes CASSLGGRYYGYTF. This rearrangement joins TRBV28 to TRBJ1-2; D is perhaps TRBD1 (6 bases). This CDR3 is built from 14 residues. Germline CDR1 reads MDHEN; CDR2 reads SYDVKM. Trimming cost V 3 bases and J 3 bases, with 11 bases left between them.

The rearrangement uses TRBV5-4 and TRBJ2-2; TRBD2 matches at 8 bases. V was pared by 4 bases and J by 7 bases, with 15 bases of the junction left unmatched. The CDR3 has 17 residues. The germline CDR1 and CDR2 sequences are SGHNT and YYREEE (reference sequence). CDR3 in DNA: TGTGCCAGCAGCGAACCCAGACTAGCGAGCCAGGGCGGGGAGCTGTTTTTT. The encoded protein is CASSEPRLASQGGELFF. Filled out from reference TRBV5-4 and TRBJ2-2, the complete variable domain reads ETGVTQSPTHLIKTRGQQVTLRCSSQSGHNTVSWYQQALGQGPQFIFQYYREEENGRGNFPPRFSGLQFPNYSSELNVNALELDDSALYLCASSEPRLASQGGELFFGEGSRLTVL.

This rearrangement joins TRBV6-1 to TRBJ2-3; D not resolved. Trimming took off 2 bases at V and 6 bases at J, with 3 bases between the two ends. The CDR3 sequence is 11 residues long. CDR1 and CDR2 (germline): MNHNS, SASEGT. The CDR3 protein is CASSEYDTQYF. For the CDR3, the DNA is TGTGCCAGCAGTGAATATGATACGCAGTATTTT.

CDR3 sequence: CASSCRDTRNIQYF. CDR3 coding DNA: TGTGCCAGCAGCTGCCGGGATACCCGAAACATTCAGTACTTC. The chain recombines TRBV7-4 with TRBJ2-4; D might be TRBD2 (5 bases). CDR1 is SGHVT and CDR2 is SQSDAQ in the germline V gene. The V end was cut by 4 bases, the J end by 6 bases, with 13 bases between. The CDR3 has 14 residues. Filled out from reference TRBV7-4 and TRBJ2-4, the complete variable domain reads GAGVSQSPRYKVAKRGRDVALRCDSISGHVTLYWYRQTLGQGSEVLTYSQSDAQRDKSGRPSGRFSAERPERSVSTLKIQRTEQGDSAVYLCASSCRDTRNIQYFGAGTRLSVL.

This chain links TRBV5-1 with TRBJ1-2; 7 nucleotides agree with TRBD1. V lost 0 bases, J lost 3 bases, and 2 bases stayed unmatched. The CDR3 loop spans 14 amino acids. CDR1 SGHRS and CDR2 YFSETQ come from the germline V gene. The chain's CDR3 is CASSLGQGHYGYTF. The CDR3 region has the DNA TGCGCCAGCAGCTTGGGACAGGGCCACTATGGCTACACCTTC. The variable domain in full, with the rest retrieved from reference TRBV5-1 and TRBJ1-2, is KAGVTQTPRYLIKTRGQQVTLSCSPISGHRSVSWYQQTPGQGLQFLFEYFSETQRNKGNFPGRFSGRQFSNSRSEMNVSTLELGDSALYLCASSLGQGHYGYTFGSGTRLTVV.

This clone appeared once. The chain has TRBV7-9 and TRBJ1-1, with D uncertain. The germline V and J ends were trimmed by 5 bases and 4 bases, with 17 bases remaining between them. CDR1 SEHNR and CDR2 FQNEAQ come from the germline V gene (reference sequence). The CDR3 is made up of 15 amino acids. Here the CDR3 reads CASSPFYPPGTEAFF. The CDR3 DNA follows: TGTGCCAGCAGCCCTTTTTATCCCCCGGGCACTGAAGCTTTCTTT.